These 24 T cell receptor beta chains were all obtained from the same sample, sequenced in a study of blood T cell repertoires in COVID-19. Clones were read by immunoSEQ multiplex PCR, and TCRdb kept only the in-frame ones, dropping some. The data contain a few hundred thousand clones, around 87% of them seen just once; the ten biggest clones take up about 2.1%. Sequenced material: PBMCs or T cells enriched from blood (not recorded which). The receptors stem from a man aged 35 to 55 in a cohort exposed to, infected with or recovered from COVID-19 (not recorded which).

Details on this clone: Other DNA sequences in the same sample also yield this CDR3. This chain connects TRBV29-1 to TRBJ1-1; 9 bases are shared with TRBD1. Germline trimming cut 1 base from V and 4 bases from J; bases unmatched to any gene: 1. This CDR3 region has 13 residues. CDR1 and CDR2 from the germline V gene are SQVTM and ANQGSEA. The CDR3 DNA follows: TGCAGCGTTGAAGGACAGGGGGGCACTGAAGCTTTCTTT. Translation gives CSVEGQGGTEAFF.

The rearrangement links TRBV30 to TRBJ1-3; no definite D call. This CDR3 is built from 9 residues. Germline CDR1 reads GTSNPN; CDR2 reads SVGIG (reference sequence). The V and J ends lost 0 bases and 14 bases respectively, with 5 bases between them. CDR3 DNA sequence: TGTGCCTGGAGTGTAACAGTATATTTT. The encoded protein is CAWSVTVYF.

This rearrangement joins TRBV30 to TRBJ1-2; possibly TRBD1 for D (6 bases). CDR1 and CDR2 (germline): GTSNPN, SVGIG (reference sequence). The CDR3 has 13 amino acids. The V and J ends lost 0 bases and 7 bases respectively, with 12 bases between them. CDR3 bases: TGTGCCTGGAGTGTATTGGGGGCAGGTGGCTACACCTTC. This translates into CAWSVLGAGGYTF.

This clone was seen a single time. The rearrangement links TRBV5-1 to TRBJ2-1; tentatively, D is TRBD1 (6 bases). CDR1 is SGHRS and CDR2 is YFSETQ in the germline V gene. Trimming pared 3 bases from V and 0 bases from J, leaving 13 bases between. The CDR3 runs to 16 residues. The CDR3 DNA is TGCGCCAGCAGCTCTGGGCCGGACAGCTCCTACAATGAGCAGTTCTTC. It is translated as CASSSGPDSSYNEQFF.

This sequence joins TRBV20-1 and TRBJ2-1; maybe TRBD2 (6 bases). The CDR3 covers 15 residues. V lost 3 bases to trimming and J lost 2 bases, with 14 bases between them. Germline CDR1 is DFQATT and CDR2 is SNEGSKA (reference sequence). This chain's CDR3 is CSASRAGLAYNEQFF. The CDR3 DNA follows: TGCAGTGCTAGTCGGGCGGGACTGGCCTACAATGAGCAGTTCTTC.

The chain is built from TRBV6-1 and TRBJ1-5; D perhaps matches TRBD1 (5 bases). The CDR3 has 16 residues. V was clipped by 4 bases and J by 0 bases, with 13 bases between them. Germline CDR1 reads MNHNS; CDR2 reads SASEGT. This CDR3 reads CASSALRDYSNQPQHF. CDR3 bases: TGTGCCAGCAGTGCCCTCCGGGACTATAGCAATCAGCCCCAGCATTTT.

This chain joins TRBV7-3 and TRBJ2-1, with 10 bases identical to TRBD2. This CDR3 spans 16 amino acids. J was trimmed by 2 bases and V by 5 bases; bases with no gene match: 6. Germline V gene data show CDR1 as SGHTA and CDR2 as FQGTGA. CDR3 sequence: CASSRAGLAAYNEQFF. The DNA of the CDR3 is TGTGCCAGCAGCCGAGCCGGACTAGCGGCCTACAATGAGCAGTTCTTC.

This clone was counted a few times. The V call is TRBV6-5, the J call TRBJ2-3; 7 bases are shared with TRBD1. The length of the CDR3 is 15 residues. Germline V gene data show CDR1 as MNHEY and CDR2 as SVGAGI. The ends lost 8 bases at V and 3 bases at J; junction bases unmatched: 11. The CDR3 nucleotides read TGTGCCAGCGGACGACAGGGTTTAGATACAGATACGCAGTATTTT. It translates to CASGRQGLDTDTQYF.

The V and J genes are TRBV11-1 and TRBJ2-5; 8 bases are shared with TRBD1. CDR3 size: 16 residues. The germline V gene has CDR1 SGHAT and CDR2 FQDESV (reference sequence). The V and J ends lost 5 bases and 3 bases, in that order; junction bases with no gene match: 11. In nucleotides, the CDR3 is TGTGCCAGCAGCCCCCTCGGGGACAGGCGAGAAGAGACCCAGTACTTC. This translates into CASSPLGDRREETQYF.

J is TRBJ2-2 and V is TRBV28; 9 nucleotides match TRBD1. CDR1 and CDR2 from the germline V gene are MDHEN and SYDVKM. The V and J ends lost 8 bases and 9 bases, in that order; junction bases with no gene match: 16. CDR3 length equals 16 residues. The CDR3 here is CASQNTGTGWVRELFF. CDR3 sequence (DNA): TGTGCCAGCCAAAATACCGGGACAGGGTGGGTCCGGGAGCTGTTTTTT.

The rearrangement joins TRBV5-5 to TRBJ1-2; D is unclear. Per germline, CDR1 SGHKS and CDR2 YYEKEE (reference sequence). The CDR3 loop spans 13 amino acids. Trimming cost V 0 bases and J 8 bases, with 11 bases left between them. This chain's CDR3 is CASSLAVLMGYTF. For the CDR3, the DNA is TGTGCCAGCAGCTTGGCGGTCCTTATGGGCTACACCTTC.

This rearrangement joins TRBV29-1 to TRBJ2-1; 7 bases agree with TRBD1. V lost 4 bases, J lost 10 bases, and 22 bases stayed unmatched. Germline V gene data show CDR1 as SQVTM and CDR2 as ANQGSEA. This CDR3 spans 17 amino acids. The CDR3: CSVVPVRPGQATREQFF. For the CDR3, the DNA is TGCAGCGTTGTGCCGGTGCGGCCTGGACAGGCAACAAGGGAGCAGTTCTTC.

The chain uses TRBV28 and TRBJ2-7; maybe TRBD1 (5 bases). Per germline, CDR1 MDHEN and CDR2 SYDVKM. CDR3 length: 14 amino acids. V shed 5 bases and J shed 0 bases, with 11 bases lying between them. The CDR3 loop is CASSTTANSYEQYF. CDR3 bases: TGTGCCAGCAGTACGACAGCGAACTCCTACGAGCAGTACTTC.

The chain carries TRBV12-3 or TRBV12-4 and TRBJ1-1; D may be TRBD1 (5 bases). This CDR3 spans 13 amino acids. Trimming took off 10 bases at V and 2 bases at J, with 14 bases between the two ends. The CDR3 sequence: CATKTGTNTEAFF. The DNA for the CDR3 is TGTGCCACCAAAACAGGCACTAACACTGAAGCTTTCTTT.

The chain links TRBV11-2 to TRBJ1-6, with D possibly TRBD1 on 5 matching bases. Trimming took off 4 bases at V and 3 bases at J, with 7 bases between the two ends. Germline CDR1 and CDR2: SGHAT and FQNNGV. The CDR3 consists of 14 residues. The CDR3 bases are TGTGCCAGCAGCTGGACAATCTATAATTCACCCCTCCACTTT. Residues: CASSWTIYNSPLHF.

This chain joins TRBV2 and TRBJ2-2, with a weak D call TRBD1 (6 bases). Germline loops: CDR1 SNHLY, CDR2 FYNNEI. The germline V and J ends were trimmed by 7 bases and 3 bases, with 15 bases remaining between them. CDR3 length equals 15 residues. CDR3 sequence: CASKATDRHTGELFF. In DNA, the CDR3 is TGTGCCAGCAAGGCGACGGACAGACACACCGGGGAGCTGTTTTTT.

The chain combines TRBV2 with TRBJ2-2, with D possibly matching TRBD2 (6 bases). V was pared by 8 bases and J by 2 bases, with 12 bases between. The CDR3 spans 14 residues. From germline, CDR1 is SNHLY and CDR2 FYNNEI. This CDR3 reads CASGGIRNTGELFF. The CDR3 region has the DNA TGTGCCAGCGGCGGGATTCGCAACACCGGGGAGCTGTTTTTT.

CDR3 sequence (DNA): TGTGCCAGCAGCTTAGTTGGGACAGGGGTGGAAAAACTGTTTTTT. It yields the protein CASSLVGTGVEKLFF. V and J are TRBV7-2 and TRBJ1-4, with TRBD1 matching over 10 bases. Trimming at V came to 1 base and at J to 8 bases, leaving 4 bases not matched to a gene. Germline loops: CDR1 SGHTA, CDR2 FQGNSA. The CDR3 is 15 residues long. The whole variable domain, filled in from reference TRBV7-2 and TRBJ1-4, reads GAGVSQSPSNKVTEKGKDVELRCDPISGHTALYWYRQSLGQGLEFLIYFQGNSAPDKSGLPSDRFSAERTGGSVSTLTIQRTQQEDSAVYLCASSLVGTGVEKLFFGSGTQLSVL.

CDR3 DNA sequence: TGTGCCAGCATCCGGGACAGGGGTCTTCTTAGCTCCTACAATGAGCAGTTCTTC. Residues: CASIRDRGLLSSYNEQFF. The V call is TRBV28, the J call TRBJ2-1; 10 nucleotides align to TRBD1. This CDR3 has 18 residues. J was trimmed by 0 bases and V by 7 bases; bases with no gene match: 12. Germline-derived CDR1 and CDR2 are MDHEN and SYDVKM.

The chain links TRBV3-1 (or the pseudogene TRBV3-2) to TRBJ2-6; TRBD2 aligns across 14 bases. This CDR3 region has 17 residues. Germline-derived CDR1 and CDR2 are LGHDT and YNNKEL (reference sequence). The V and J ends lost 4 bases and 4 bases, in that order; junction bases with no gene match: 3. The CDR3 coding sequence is TGTGCCAGCAGCCGACTAGCGGGAGGGTTGGGGGCCAACGTCCTGACTTTC. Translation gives CASSRLAGGLGANVLTF.

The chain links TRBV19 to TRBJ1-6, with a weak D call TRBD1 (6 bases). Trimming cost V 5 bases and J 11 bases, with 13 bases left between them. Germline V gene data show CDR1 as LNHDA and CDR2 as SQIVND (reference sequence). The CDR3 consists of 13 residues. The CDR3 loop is CASSPRGAAPLHF. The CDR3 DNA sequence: TGTGCCAGTAGTCCCAGGGGTGCGGCACCCCTCCACTTT.

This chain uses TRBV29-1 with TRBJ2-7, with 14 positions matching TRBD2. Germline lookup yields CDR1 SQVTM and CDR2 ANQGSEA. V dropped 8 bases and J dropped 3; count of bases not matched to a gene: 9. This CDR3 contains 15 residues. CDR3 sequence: CSIRGLAGVGYEQYF. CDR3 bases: TGCAGCATCCGGGGACTAGCGGGAGTAGGCTACGAGCAGTACTTC.

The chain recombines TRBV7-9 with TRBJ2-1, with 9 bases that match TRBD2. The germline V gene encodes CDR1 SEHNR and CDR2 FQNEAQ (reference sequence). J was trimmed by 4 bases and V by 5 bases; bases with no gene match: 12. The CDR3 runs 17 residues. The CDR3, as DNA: TGTGCCAGCAGCCCTCCCAGCGGGAGGAACAGTTACAATGAGCAGTTCTTC. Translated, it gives CASSPPSGRNSYNEQFF.

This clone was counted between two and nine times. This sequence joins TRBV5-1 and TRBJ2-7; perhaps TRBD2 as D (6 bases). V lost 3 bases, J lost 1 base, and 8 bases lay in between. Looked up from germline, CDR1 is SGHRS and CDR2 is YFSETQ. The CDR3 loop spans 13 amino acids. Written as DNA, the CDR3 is TGCGCCAGCAGCTCCGGGACTTCCTACGAGCAGTACTTC. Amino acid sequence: CASSSGTSYEQYF.